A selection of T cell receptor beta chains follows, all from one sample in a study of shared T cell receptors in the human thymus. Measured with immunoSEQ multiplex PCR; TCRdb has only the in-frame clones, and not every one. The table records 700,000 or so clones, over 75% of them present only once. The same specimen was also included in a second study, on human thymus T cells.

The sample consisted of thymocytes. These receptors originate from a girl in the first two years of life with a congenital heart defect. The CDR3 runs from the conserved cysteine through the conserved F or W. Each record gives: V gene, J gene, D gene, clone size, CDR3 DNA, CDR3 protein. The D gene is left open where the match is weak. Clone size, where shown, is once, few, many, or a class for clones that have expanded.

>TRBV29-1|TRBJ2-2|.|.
TGCAGCGTTGAAGATCAGGGGAGCACCGGGGAGCTGTTTTTT
CSVEDQGSTGELFF
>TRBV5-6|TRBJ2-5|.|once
TGTGCCAGCAGCCCGTCCCCTGAAGAGACCCAGTACTTC
CASSPSPEETQYF
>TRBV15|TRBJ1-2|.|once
TGTGCCACCAGCAAACCGGGACTGAACTATGGCTACACCTTC
CATSKPGLNYGYTF
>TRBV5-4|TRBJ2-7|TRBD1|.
TGTGCCAGCTCCGACAGGGCTGGCGAGCAGTACTTC
CASSDRAGEQYF
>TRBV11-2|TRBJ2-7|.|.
TGTGCCAGCAGCTTAGATCAGCAGGCAGAGCAGTACTTC
CASSLDQQAEQYF
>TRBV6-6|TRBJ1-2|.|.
TGTGCCAGCAGTTACGACGGGGTTGGCTACACCTTC
CASSYDGVGYTF
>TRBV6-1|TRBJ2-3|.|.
TGTGCCAGCAGTGCCCAGGGGTCAATTCGAGATACGCAGTATTTT
CASSAQGSIRDTQYF
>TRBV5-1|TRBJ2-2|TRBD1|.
TGCGCCAGCAGCTCGACAGGGCTAGCCGCCGGGGAGCTGTTTTTT
CASSSTGLAAGELFF
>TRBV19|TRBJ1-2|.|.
TGTGCCAGTAGTATGAAAGACGCCGGGGATTTGAGCTATGGCTACACCTTC
CASSMKDAGDLSYGYTF
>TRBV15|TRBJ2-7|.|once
TGTGCCACCAGCAGTCCCCCAGGTGCACCCCCCTACGAGCAGTACTTC
CATSSPPGAPPYEQYF
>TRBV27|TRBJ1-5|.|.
TGTGCCAGCAGTTTTCTTAAATACAGGTTTGGCAATCAGCCCCAGCATTTT
CASSFLKYRFGNQPQHF
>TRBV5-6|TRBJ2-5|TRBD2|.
TGTGCCAGCAGCTTGGCCGGGCGGGGGGGCAAAAAGACCCAGTACTTC
CASSLAGRGGKKTQYF
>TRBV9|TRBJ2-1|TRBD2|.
TGTGCCAGCAGCGTAGTGAGGACTAGCGGGGGCTATACCTACAATGAGCAGTTCTTC
CASSVVRTSGGYTYNEQFF
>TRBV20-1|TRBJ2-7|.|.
TGCAGTGCCCCGGGGAGCAACGAGCAGTACTTC
CSAPGSNEQYF